A single sample gave rise to the 9 T cell receptor beta chains below, sequenced in a study of CD8+ T cells in alopecia areata. Treatment given: oral pan-JAK inhibitor, 5-10 mg twice daily. Reverse transcribed after extraction, RNA yielded cDNA as the sequencing template. The data were produced by immunoSEQ multiplex PCR, yet TCRdb's version contains in-frame clones alone and is incomplete. The table has around 270,000 clones, roughly 60% seen once. Here the sequenced sample was CD4+ T cells sorted from blood, taken at week 24, from a patient treated with tofacitinib. These receptors were collected from a human donor with alopecia areata.

This chain joins TRBV11-1 and TRBJ2-5; D gene unclear. Germline V gives CDR1 SGHAT, CDR2 FQDESV (reference sequence). Deletions cut 3 bases from V and 1 base from J, with 12 bases between. The CDR3 contains 15 residues. The CDR3 DNA follows: TGTGCCAGCAGCTTCCGATCGAAATCCCAAGAGACCCAGTACTTC. The encoded protein is CASSFRSKSQETQYF.

Notes on this clone: A junction boundary mismatches the germline segment, possibly from a read error. J is TRBJ2-1 and V is TRBV7-7, with 8 bases identical to TRBD2. This CDR3 has 15 amino acids. From germline, CDR1 is SSHAT and CDR2 FNYEAQ (reference sequence). The CDR3 protein is CASSTGGTGPREQFF. As DNA, the CDR3 is TGTGCTAGCAGCACGGGGGGGACGGGACCGCGTGAGCAGTTCTTC.

The chain is built from TRBV2 and TRBJ2-1, with D uncertain. Deletions cut 6 bases from V and 8 bases from J, with 11 bases between. The germline CDR1 and CDR2 sequences are SNHLY and FYNNEI. The CDR3 loop spans 12 amino acids. CDR3 nucleotides: TGTGCCAGCAGCCCTAGGGTGGATGAGCAGTTCTTC. This gives the protein CASSPRVDEQFF.

As for this clone: A far larger clone is one nucleotide away, so this likely arose from a read error. The chain joins TRBV6-1 to TRBJ1-2; perhaps TRBD1 as D (5 bases). Trimming pared 8 bases from V and 3 bases from J, leaving 7 bases between. Germline loops: CDR1 MNHNS, CDR2 SASEGT. The CDR3 is 11 amino acids. The chain's CDR3 is CASRDHYGYTF. The CDR3 DNA sequence: TGTGCCAGCCGGGACCACTATGGCTACACCTTC.

The rearrangement joins TRBV29-1 to TRBJ1-2, with D maybe TRBD1 (5 bases). The germline CDR1 and CDR2 sequences are SQVTM and ANQGSEA. V lost 4 bases and J 8 bases, leaving 20 bases between the germline ends. The CDR3 extends over 14 amino acids. The CDR3 is CSVAGSKVDSGYTF. The CDR3, as DNA: TGCAGCGTTGCAGGGAGTAAGGTTGATTCGGGCTACACCTTC.

This rearrangement joins TRBV2 to TRBJ1-4; TRBD1 matches at 10 bases. CDR3 length: 13 residues. The germline gives CDR1 SNHLY, CDR2 FYNNEI. J was trimmed by 10 bases and V by 4 bases; bases with no gene match: 3. The CDR3 DNA sequence: TGTGCCAGCAGTGGGGGACAGGGGCTAAAACTGTTTTTT. It specifies CASSGGQGLKLFF.

The chain uses TRBV5-7 and TRBJ1-5; D gene ambiguous. TRBV5-7 is treated as an ORF (open reading frame) with a function not yet certain. V lost 0 bases, J lost 3 bases, and 7 bases lay in between. The CDR3 extends over 14 amino acids. CDR3 protein: CASSLEGINQPQHF. CDR3 DNA: TGTGCCAGCAGCTTGGAAGGGATCAATCAGCCCCAGCATTTT.

Turning to this clone: Other DNA sequences within the sample encode an identical CDR3. V is TRBV29-1 and J is TRBJ1-5; D ambiguous. The CDR3 loop spans 12 amino acids. In germline, CDR1 is SQVTM, CDR2 ANQGSEA. V shed 4 bases and J shed 1 base, with 5 bases lying between them. As DNA, the CDR3 is TGCAGCGTTGGTGGCAGCAATCAGCCCCAGCATTTT. Its translation is CSVGGSNQPQHF.

V and J are TRBV29-1 and TRBJ2-2, with D tentatively TRBD1 or TRBD2 (5 bases each). V was clipped by 4 bases and J by 3 bases, with 9 bases between them. In germline, CDR1 is SQVTM, CDR2 ANQGSEA. The CDR3 has 13 residues. The CDR3 coding sequence is TGCAGCGTTGCGGGGCTATACACCGGGGAGCTGTTTTTT. Translated: CSVAGLYTGELFF.